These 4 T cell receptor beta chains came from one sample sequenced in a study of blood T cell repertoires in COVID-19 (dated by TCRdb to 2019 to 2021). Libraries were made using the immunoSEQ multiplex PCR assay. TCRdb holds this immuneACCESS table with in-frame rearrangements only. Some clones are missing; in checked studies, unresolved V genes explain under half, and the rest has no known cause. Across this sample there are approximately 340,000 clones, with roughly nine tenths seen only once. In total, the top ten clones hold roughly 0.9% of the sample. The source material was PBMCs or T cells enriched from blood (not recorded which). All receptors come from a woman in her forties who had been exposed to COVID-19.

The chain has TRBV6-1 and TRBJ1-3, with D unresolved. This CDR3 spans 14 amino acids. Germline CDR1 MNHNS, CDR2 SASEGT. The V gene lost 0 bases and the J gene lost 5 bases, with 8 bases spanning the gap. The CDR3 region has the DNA TGTGCCAGCAGTGAAGCGCTAGGCCGAAACACCATATATTTT. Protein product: CASSEALGRNTIYF.

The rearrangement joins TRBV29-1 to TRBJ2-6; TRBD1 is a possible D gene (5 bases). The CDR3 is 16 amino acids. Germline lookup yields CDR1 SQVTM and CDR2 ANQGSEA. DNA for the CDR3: TGCAGTGTGGGGCCGGACCGAAGCTCTGGGGCCAACGTCCTGACTTTC. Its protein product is CSVGPDRSSGANVLTF.

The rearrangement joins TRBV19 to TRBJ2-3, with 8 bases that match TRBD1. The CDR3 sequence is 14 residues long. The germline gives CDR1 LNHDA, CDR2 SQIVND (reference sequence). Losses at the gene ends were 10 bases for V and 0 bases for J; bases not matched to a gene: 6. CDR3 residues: CATSTGASTDTQYF. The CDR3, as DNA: TGTGCCACCTCGACAGGGGCGAGCACAGATACGCAGTATTTT.

The CDR3 here is CASSQDWTGGLGYTF. The DNA for the CDR3 is TGTGCCAGCAGCCAAGATTGGACAGGGGGACTAGGCTACACCTTC. The V gene is TRBV3-1 (or the pseudogene TRBV3-2), the J gene TRBJ1-2; the match to TRBD1 covers 10 bases. The junction had 6 bases not matched to a gene; V was cut back by 0 bases and J by 8 bases. In germline, CDR1 is LGHDT, CDR2 YNNKEL (reference sequence). This CDR3 region has 15 residues.